This TCR beta chain was captured in a study of T cells after yellow fever vaccination. About the study: Those fractions that held only low numbers of cells were prepared using the SMART-Seq v4 Ultra Low Input RNA kit. Findings of the study overall: Re-detected after boosting: most primary clones, around 97% of CD4 and 80% to 90% of CD8.

About this clonotype: No antigen is known for it.

UMIs and a universal primer site were added when TCR cDNA was made by 5'RACE template switching. MiXCR, run by TCRdb on the 5' RACE reads, gives a single entry per CDR3 protein. The table records about 210,000 distinct CDR3 sequences, under 3.5% of them present only once. This sample comprised CD4+ T cells sorted from PBMCs, obtained 10 days after the yellow fever booster vaccination. This clonotype originated in a man between 18 and 35 years old who received the YFV17D yellow fever vaccine.

The CDR3 bases are TGTGCCATCAGTGAGGCTAGCCGCCAAGAGACCCAGTACTTC. Amino acids: CAISEASRQETQYF. J is TRBJ2-5 and V is TRBV10-3; D perhaps matches TRBD2 (5 bases). CDR1 is ENHRY and CDR2 is SYGVKD in the germline V gene. Trimming took 2 bases from V and 1 from J, leaving 8 bases between them. This CDR3 spans 14 amino acids.